Listed below are T cell receptor beta chains from one sample, sequenced in a study of immune evolution from preneoplasia to lung adenocarcinoma. Sequenced by immunoSEQ multiplex PCR; TCRdb stores in-frame clones only, minus some. The sample gives tens of thousands of clones, approximately 79% of which show up once; about 4.3% is in the top ten. Sequencing input: FFPE invasive lung adenocarcinoma tissue. The source is a person aged 55-75 years with lung adenocarcinoma. Each CDR3 is given with its conserved first and last residue. D genes are given only for firm matches. Rows give clone size only sometimes, using once, few, many, or a class for an expanded clone.

d_call	j_call	v_call	clone_size	cdr3_nt	cdr3_aa
.	TRBJ1-2	TRBV4-2	.	TGTGCCAGCAGCCAGACCGGGGCCAGGGCTGGCTACACCTTC	CASSQTGARAGYTF
.	TRBJ2-3	TRBV29-1	.	TGCAGCGTTCACCAGAGCACAGATACGCAGTATTTT	CSVHQSTDTQYF
.	TRBJ1-5	TRBV30	.	TGTGCATCAGGAGATCTAGATCAGCCCCAGCATTTT	CASGDLDQPQHF
.	TRBJ1-2	TRBV7-2	few	TGTGCCAGCAGCTTCACGGAGGGCCGCTATGGCTACACCTTC	CASSFTEGRYGYTF
.	TRBJ2-3	TRBV18	once	TGTGCCAGCTCACCAGGTTGGACAAGCACAGATACGCAGTATTTT	CASSPGWTSTDTQYF
.	TRBJ1-1	TRBV2	.	TGTGCCAGCACTCAGGGGCGCACTGAAGCTTTCTTT	CASTQGRTEAFF
.	TRBJ1-1	TRBV5-1	.	TGCGCCAGCAGCGCCGGCGTTGGGATGGGGGCAGTAAACACTGAAGCTTTCTTT	CASSAGVGMGAVNTEAFF
TRBD1	TRBJ1-1	TRBV7-2	.	TGTGCCACCGCGAGGGACAGGGGAGGCACTGAAGCTTTCTTT	CATARDRGGTEAFF
.	TRBJ2-1	TRBV14	once	TGTGCCAGCAGCCAAGTCAGGTACAATGAGCAGTTCTTC	CASSQVRYNEQFF
.	TRBJ2-2	TRBV15	.	TGTGCCACCAGCAGAGATCATTCCCGCCGTGCAGGGAGGAACACCGGGGAGCTGTTTTTT	CATSRDHSRRAGRNTGELFF
.	TRBJ2-2	TRBV7-8	few	TGTGCCAGCAGGATGGGCCTTAACACCGGGGAGCTGTTTTTT	CASRMGLNTGELFF
.	TRBJ2-2	TRBV7-9	.	TGTGCCAGCAGCCCTCAGAACACCGGGGAGCTGTTTTTT	CASSPQNTGELFF
.	TRBJ1-1	TRBV18	.	TGTGCCAGCTCACCACGGGCCCCGAACACTGAAGCTTTCTTT	CASSPRAPNTEAFF
.	TRBJ1-1	TRBV7-2	.	TGTGCCAGCAGCTTGGGCAAACTGAGGACTGAAGCTTTCTTT	CASSLGKLRTEAFF
.	TRBJ1-1	TRBV12-5	.	TGTGCTAGTGGTTTGGGTTACGAAGCTTTCTTT	CASGLGYEAFF
TRBD1	TRBJ2-1	TRBV11-2	few	TGTGCCAGCAGCCCGGGACAGGAGGCCTACAATGAGCAGTTCTTC	CASSPGQEAYNEQFF
TRBD1	TRBJ2-5	TRBV6-6	once	TGTGCCAGCTCTAGGGGGCAGGGTGAGACCCAGTACTTC	CASSRGQGETQYF
.	TRBJ2-5	TRBV19	.	TGTGCCAGTAGCGGACAGATCCAAGAGACCCAGTACTTC	CASSGQIQETQYF
.	TRBJ1-5	TRBV19	.	TGTGCCAGTAGCCCCGTGAGTAATCAGCCCCAGCATTTT	CASSPVSNQPQHF
.	TRBJ1-5	TRBV18	.	TGTGCCAGCTCACCGTATGCGGGTTCCAATCAGCCCCAGCATTTT	CASSPYAGSNQPQHF
TRBD2	TRBJ2-7	TRBV10-3	.	TGTGCCATCAGGAGGCGGGGGACCTCCTACGAGCAGTACTTC	CAIRRRGTSYEQYF
TRBD1	TRBJ2-7	TRBV6-5	.	TGTGCCAGCAGTCCTGACAGGGGTGGCTACGAGCAGTACTTC	CASSPDRGGYEQYF
.	TRBJ1-1	TRBV27	.	TGTGCCAGCAGTTTAAGGGCCCTTGGTGGGCAAGCTTTCTTT	CASSLRALGGQAFF
TRBD1	TRBJ1-1	TRBV5-4	.	TGTGCCAGCAGCGAAGACAGGGGGACTGAAGCTTTCTTT	CASSEDRGTEAFF
.	TRBJ2-5	TRBV10-2	.	TGCGCCAGCACCCCTTGGACTAAAAAACAAGAGACCCAGTACTTC	CASTPWTKKQETQYF
.	TRBJ2-3	TRBV18	large	TGTGCCAGCTCCCGCGTCGGGAGCACAGATACGCAGTATTTT	CASSRVGSTDTQYF
.	TRBJ2-2	TRBV15	.	TGTGCCACCAGCAGAGATCTGGACTCGAACACCGGGGAGCTGTTTTTT	CATSRDLDSNTGELFF
TRBD1	TRBJ1-4	TRBV18	.	TGTGCCAGCTCAACCACAGGGGGCCGAGGTGAAAAACTGTTTTTT	CASSTTGGRGEKLFF
TRBD1	TRBJ2-3	TRBV19	.	TGTGCCAGTAGTATGGGACAGGGGTACACAGATACGCAGTATTTT	CASSMGQGYTDTQYF
.	TRBJ2-7	TRBV9	medium-sized	TGTGCCAGCAGCGGCAACATTAGGGGGGGCTACGAGCAGTACTTC	CASSGNIRGGYEQYF
.	TRBJ2-3	TRBV27	.	TGTGCCAGCAGTTTCAGGGGTGTTCGGACAGATACGCAGTATTTT	CASSFRGVRTDTQYF
TRBD1	TRBJ1-2	TRBV5-1	.	TGCGCCAGCAGCTCCTCCGACACAGGGGACTATGGCTACACCTTC	CASSSSDTGDYGYTF
TRBD1	TRBJ2-1	TRBV18	.	TGTGCCAGCTCACCCTATAGGACAGGGGGCTTCGATGAGCAGTTCTTC	CASSPYRTGGFDEQFF
.	TRBJ1-2	TRBV14	.	TGTGCCAGCAGCCAATATGTCAGCACAAGCGGCTACACCTTC	CASSQYVSTSGYTF
.	TRBJ2-7	TRBV11-2	.	TGTGCCAGCAGCGACCTATGGAGCTACGAGCAGTACTTC	CASSDLWSYEQYF
.	TRBJ2-7	TRBV2	.	TGTGCCAGCAGTGAACAAGCGTTTGAGCAGTACTTC	CASSEQAFEQYF
TRBD1	TRBJ2-1	TRBV29-1	.	TGCAGCGTGAGGACAGGGTTTCGCTCCTACAATGAGCAGTTCTTC	CSVRTGFRSYNEQFF
.	TRBJ2-5	TRBV5-1	few	TGCGCCAGCAGCTTGGCACCGCTCGAGACCCAGTACTTC	CASSLAPLETQYF
TRBD1	TRBJ2-5	TRBV19	.	TGTGCCAGTAGTCCCCGGGGACAGGGAGCAGAGACCCAGTACTTC	CASSPRGQGAETQYF
.	TRBJ2-7	TRBV18	large	TGTGCCAGCTCCTCCAGGCAGGGGTTGAGCTACGAGCAGTACTTC	CASSSRQGLSYEQYF
.	TRBJ2-7	TRBV28	.	TGTGCCAGCAGCGACGGGAGCAACTACGAGCAGTACTTC	CASSDGSNYEQYF
.	TRBJ2-5	TRBV18	.	TGTGCCAGCTCACCAGTTCTGACTATCCAAGAGACCCAGTACTTC	CASSPVLTIQETQYF
TRBD2	TRBJ2-1	TRBV9	.	TGTGCCAGCAGCGCCGCGACTAGCGGGGAGCAGTTCTTC	CASSAATSGEQFF
TRBD1	TRBJ1-2	TRBV28	.	TGTGCCAGCAGTCGTCCGGGACAGGGGGCACGCCGTGGCTACACCTTC	CASSRPGQGARRGYTF
TRBD1	TRBJ1-5	TRBV15	.	TGTGCCACCAGCAGAGAACAAACAGGGGGCGTTCAGCCCCAGCATTTT	CATSREQTGGVQPQHF
.	TRBJ2-2	TRBV4-1	once	TGCGCCAGCAGCCAGGGGGACAACACCGGGGAGCTGTTTTTT	CASSQGDNTGELFF
TRBD1	TRBJ1-4	TRBV7-9	.	TGTGCCAGCAGCTTAGGGGGACAGTTTAATGAAAAACTGTTTTTT	CASSLGGQFNEKLFF
TRBD1	TRBJ2-1	TRBV7-2	.	TGTGCCAGCAGTTCTCCGGGACAGGGACACAATGAGCAGTTCTTC	CASSSPGQGHNEQFF